The entry below gives a single T cell receptor (beta chain) sequence along with its context. Its cognate antigen is unknown. Profiled with immunoSEQ multiplex PCR; TCRdb holds only in-frame clones, not every one. The profile shows roughly 92,000 clones, roughly 91% of them singletons. The data were taken from a study of T cell responses to AZD1222 COVID-19 vaccine. General study results and limits: A mostly white British donor set with more females was recruited, and clonal diversity was possibly underestimated. At baseline, seropositivity was found in only six or seven AZD1222 recipients.

Germline V CDR1 and CDR2: WNHNN, SYGVQD (reference sequence). The length of the CDR3 is 13 residues. Trimming removed 0 bases from V and 5 bases from J, with 8 bases in between. This clonotype was sampled from an adult who received the AZD1222 COVID-19 vaccine. Specimen: peripheral blood, collected 28 days after the second AZD1222 dose. This chain connects TRBV10-1 to TRBJ2-7, with D tentatively TRBD2 (5 bases). CDR3 protein: CASSESGVNEQYF. CDR3 bases: TGCGCCAGCAGTGAGTCGGGAGTGAACGAGCAGTACTTC.